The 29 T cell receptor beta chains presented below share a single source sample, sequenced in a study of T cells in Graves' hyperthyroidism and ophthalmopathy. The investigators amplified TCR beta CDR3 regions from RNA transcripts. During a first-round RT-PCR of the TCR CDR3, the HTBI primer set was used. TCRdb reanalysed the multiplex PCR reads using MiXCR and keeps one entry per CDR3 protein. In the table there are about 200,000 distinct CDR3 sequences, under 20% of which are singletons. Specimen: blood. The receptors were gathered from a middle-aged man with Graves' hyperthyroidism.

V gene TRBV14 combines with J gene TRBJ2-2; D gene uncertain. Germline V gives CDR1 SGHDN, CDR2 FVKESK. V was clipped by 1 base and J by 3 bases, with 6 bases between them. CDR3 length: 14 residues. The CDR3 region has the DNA TGTGCCAGCAGCCAAGTCCAGTACACCGGGGAGCTGTTTTTT. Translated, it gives CASSQVQYTGELFF.

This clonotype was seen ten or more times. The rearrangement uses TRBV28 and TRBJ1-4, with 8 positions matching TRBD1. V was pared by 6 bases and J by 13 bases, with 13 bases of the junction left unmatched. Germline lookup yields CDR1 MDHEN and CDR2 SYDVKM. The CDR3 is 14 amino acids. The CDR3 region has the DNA TGTGCCAGCAGCCAGAGGACAGGGTTGTTAGGACTGTTTTTT. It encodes CASSQRTGLLGLFF.

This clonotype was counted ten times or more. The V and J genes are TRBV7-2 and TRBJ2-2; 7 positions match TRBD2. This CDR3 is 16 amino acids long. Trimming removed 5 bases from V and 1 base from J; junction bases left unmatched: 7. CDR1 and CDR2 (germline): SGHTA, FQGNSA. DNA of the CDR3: TGTGCCAGCAGCCGCCGGGTAGCGGGGAACACCGGGGAGCTGTTTTTT. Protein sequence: CASSRRVAGNTGELFF.

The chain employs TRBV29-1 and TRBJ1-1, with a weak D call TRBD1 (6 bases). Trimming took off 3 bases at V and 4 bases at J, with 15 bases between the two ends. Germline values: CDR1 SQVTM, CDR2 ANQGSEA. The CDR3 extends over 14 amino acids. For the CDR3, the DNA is TGCAGCGTTGATCCACAGGGCAGTGGCACTGAAGCTTTCTTT. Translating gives CSVDPQGSGTEAFF.

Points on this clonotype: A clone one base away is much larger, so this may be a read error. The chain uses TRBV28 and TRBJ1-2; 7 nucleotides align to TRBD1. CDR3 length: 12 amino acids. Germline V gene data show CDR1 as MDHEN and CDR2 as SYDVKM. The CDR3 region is CAGRGMDYGYTF. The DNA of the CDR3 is TGTGCCGGCAGGGGGATGGACTATGGCTACACCTTC.

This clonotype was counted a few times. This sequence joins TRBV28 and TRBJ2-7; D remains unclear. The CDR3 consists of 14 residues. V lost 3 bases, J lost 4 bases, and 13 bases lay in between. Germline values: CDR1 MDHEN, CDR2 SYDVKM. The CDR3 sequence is CASSLVGKMYEQYF. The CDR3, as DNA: TGTGCCAGCAGTTTGGTAGGGAAGATGTACGAGCAGTACTTC. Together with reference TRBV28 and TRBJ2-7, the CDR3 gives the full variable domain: DVKVTQSSRYLVKRTGEKVFLECVQDMDHENMFWYRQDPGLGLRLIYFSYDVKMKEKGDIPEGYSVSREKKERFSLILESASTNQTSMYLCASSLVGKMYEQYFGPGTRLTVT.

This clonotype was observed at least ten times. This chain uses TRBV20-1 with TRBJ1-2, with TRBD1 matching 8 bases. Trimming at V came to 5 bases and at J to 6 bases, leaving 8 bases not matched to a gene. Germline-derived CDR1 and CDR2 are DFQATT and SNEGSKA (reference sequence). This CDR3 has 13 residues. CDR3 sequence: CSAPDRVRDGYTF. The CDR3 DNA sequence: TGCAGTGCTCCGGACAGGGTGCGAGATGGCTACACCTTC.

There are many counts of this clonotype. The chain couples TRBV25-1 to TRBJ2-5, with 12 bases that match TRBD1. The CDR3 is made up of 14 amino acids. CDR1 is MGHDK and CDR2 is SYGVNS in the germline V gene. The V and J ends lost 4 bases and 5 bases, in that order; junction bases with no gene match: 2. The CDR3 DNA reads TGTGCCAGCAGTGGGGACAGGGGGCATGAGACCCAGTACTTC. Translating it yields CASSGDRGHETQYF.

The CDR3, as DNA: TGTGCCAGCAGTTTAGAGACAGGTAGCACAGATACGCAGTATTTT. Amino acids: CASSLETGSTDTQYF. V gene TRBV12-3 or TRBV12-4 combines with J gene TRBJ2-3; a possible D gene is TRBD1 (6 bases). The CDR3 has 15 amino acids. V was cut by 1 base and J by 0 bases, with 8 bases left in between.

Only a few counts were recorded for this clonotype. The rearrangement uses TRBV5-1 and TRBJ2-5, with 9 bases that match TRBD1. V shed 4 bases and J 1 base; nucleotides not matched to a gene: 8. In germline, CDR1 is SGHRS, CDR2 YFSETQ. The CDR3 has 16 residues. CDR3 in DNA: TGCGCCAGCAGCCCCGGGACAGGGAACGGCCAAGAGACCCAGTACTTC. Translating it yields CASSPGTGNGQETQYF.

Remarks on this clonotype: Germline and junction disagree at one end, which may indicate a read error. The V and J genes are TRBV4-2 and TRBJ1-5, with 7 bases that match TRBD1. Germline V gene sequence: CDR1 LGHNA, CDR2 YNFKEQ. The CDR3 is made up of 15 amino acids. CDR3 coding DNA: TGTGTCAGCAGCCAAGCAGACAGGGTCAATCAGCCCCAGCATTTT. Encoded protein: CVSSQADRVNQPQHF.

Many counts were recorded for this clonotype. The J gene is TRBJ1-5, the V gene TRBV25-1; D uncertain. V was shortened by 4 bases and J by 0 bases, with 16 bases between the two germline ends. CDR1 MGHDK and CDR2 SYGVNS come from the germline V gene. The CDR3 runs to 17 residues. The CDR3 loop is CASSAGADGDSNQPQHF. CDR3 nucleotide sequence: TGTGCCAGCAGTGCCGGAGCGGACGGCGATAGCAATCAGCCCCAGCATTTT.

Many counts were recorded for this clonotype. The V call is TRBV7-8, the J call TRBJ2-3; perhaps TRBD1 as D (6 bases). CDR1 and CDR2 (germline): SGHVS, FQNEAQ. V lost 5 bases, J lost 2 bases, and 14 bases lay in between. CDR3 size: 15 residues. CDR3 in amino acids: CASSAWGRATDTQYF. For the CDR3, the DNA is TGTGCCAGCAGCGCATGGGGGCGCGCCACAGATACGCAGTATTTT.

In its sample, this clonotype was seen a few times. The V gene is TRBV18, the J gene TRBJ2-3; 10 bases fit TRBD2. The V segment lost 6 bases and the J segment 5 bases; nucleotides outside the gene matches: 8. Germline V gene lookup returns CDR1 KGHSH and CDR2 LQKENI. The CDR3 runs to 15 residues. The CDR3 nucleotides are TGTGCCAGCTCGCATCTAGCGGGAGTAAAAGATACGCAGTATTTT. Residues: CASSHLAGVKDTQYF.

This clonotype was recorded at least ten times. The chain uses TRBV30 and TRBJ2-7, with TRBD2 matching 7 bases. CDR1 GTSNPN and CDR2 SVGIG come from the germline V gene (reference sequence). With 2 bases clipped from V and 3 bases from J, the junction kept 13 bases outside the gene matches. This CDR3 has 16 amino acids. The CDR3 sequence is CAWSSPGSGGLYEQYF. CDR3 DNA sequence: TGTGCCTGGAGTAGCCCGGGTTCGGGAGGCCTCTACGAGCAGTACTTC.

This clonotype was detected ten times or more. CDR3 protein: CASSPSSEAFF. As DNA, the CDR3 is TGTGCCAGCAGCCCATCGTCTGAAGCTTTCTTT. V is TRBV11-2 and J is TRBJ1-1, with D unclear. CDR3 size: 11 residues. V lost 5 bases and J lost 6, with 7 bases in between. CDR1 is SGHAT, CDR2 FQNNGV, per germline.

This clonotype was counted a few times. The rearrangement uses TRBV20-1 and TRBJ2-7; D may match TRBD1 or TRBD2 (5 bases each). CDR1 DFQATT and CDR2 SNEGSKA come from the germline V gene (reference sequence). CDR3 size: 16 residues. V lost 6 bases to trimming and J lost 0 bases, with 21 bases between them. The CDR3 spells CSASRVLWGSSYEQYF. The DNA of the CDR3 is TGCAGTGCATCACGCGTCTTATGGGGGAGCTCCTACGAGCAGTACTTC.

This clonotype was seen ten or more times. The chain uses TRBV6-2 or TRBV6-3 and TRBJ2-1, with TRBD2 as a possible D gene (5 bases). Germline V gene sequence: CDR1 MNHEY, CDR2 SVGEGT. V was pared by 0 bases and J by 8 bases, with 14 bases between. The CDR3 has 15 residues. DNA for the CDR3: TGTGCCAGCAGTTACTCGACGGGGTCGGGCTATGAGCAGTTCTTC. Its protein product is CASSYSTGSGYEQFF.

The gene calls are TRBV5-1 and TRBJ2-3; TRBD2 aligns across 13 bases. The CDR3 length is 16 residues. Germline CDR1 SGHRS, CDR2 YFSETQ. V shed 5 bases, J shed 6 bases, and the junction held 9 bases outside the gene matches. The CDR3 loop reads CASSPEGTSGTDTQYF. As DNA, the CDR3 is TGCGCCAGCAGTCCTGAAGGGACTAGCGGGACCGATACGCAGTATTTT.

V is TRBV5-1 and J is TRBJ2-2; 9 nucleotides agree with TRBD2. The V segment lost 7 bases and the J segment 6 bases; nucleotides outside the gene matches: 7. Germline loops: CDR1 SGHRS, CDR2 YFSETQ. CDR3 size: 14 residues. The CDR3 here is CASGRTSVAGELFF. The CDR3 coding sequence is TGCGCCAGCGGGCGGACTAGCGTTGCCGGGGAGCTGTTTTTT.

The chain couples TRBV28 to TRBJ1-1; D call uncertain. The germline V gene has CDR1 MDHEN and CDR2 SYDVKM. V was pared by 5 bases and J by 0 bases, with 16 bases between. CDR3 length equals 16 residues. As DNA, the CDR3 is TGTGCCAGCAGTCCTGGCGTACGGGGTATGAACACTGAAGCTTTCTTT. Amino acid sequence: CASSPGVRGMNTEAFF.

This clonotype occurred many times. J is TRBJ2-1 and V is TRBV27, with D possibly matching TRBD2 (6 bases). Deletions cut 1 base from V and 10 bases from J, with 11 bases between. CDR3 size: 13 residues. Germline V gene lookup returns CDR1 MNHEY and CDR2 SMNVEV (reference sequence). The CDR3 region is CASSLFAGKEQFF. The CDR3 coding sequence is TGTGCCAGCAGTTTATTTGCGGGGAAGGAGCAGTTCTTC.

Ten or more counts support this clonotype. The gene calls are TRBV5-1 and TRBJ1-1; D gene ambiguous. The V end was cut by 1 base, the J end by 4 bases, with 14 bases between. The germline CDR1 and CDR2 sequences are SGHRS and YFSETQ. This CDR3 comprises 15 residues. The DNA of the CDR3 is TGCGCCAGCAGCTTGTCGGAGGGTGGTGGCACTGAAGCTTTCTTT. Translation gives CASSLSEGGGTEAFF.

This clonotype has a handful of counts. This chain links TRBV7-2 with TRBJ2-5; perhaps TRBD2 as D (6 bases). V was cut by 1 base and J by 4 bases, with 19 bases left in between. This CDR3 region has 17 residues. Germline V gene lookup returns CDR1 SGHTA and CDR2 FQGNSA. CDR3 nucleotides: TGTGCCAGCAGCTTAGGGGGGGTGGGAGTTGTCCGAGAGACCCAGTACTTC. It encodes CASSLGGVGVVRETQYF.

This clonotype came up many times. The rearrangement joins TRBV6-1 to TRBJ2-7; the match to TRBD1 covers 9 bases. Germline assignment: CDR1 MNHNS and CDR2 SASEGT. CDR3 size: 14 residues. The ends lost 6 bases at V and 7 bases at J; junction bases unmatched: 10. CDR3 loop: CASSPQTGGREQYF. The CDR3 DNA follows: TGTGCCAGCAGCCCTCAAACAGGGGGCCGGGAGCAGTACTTC.

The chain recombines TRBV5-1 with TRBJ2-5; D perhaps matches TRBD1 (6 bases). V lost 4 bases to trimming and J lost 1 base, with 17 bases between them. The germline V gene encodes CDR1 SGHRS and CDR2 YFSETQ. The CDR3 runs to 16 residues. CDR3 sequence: CASSPGTRLGQETQYF. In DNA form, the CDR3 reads TGCGCCAGCAGCCCAGGGACACGGCTAGGCCAAGAGACCCAGTACTTC.

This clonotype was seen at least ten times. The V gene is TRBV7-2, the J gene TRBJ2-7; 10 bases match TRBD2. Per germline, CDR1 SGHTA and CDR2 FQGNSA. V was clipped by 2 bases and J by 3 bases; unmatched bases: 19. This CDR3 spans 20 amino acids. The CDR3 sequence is CASSLSIRHRTSGEYYEQYF. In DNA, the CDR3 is TGTGCCAGCAGCTTATCGATCAGACACCGGACTAGCGGAGAATACTACGAGCAGTACTTC. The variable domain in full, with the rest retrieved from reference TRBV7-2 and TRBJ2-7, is GAGVSQSPSNKVTEKGKDVELRCDPISGHTALYWYRQSLGQGLEFLIYFQGNSAPDKSGLPSDRFSAERTGGSVSTLTIQRTQQEDSAVYLCASSLSIRHRTSGEYYEQYFGPGTRLTVT.

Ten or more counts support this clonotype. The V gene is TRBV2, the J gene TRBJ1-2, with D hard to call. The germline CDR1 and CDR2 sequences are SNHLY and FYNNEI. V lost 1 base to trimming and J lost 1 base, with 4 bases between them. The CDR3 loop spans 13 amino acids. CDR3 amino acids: CASSEGNNYGYTF. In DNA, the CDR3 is TGTGCCAGCAGTGAAGGAAATAACTATGGCTACACCTTC.

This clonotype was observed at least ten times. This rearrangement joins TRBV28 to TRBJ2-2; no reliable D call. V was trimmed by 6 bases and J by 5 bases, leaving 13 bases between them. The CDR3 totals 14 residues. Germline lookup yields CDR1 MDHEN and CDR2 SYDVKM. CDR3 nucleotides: TGTGCCAGCAGAAAGGCAGAGGTGACCGGGGAGCTGTTTTTT. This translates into CASRKAEVTGELFF.